These 29 T cell receptor beta chains were sequenced from one sample in a study of T cells in Graves' hyperthyroidism and ophthalmopathy. RNA transcripts yielded amplified TCR beta CDR3 regions. With the HTBI primer set, the TCR CDR3 went through a first round of RT-PCR. MiXCR, applied by TCRdb to the multiplex PCR reads, yields one record per CDR3 protein. The table records 500,000 to 550,000 distinct CDR3 sequences, around 20% of them present only once. Sequencing was carried out using blood. The receptors originated from a young man with Graves' hyperthyroidism.

The chain recombines TRBV6-1 with TRBJ1-1, with 11 positions matching TRBD1. This CDR3 is built from 13 residues. The germline V gene has CDR1 MNHNS and CDR2 SASEGT. V was pared by 11 bases and J by 3 bases, with 5 bases of the junction left unmatched. The CDR3 loop reads CAARDRGDTEAFF. The CDR3 DNA reads TGTGCCGCCCGGGACAGGGGGGACACTGAAGCTTTCTTT.

Ten or more counts support this clonotype. The V call is TRBV12-3 or TRBV12-4, the J call TRBJ1-2, with a tentative D call TRBD1 (6 bases). CDR3 size: 14 residues. Trimming left V 3 bases short and J 6 bases short, with 14 bases between. The CDR3 reads CASSFLGRGDGYTF. The CDR3 DNA follows: TGTGCCAGCAGTTTTCTGGGCAGGGGAGATGGCTACACCTTC.

This clonotype occurred many times. V and J are TRBV6-5 and TRBJ1-1; D gene uncertain. The V end lost 2 bases, the J end lost 1 base, and 5 bases lay between the germline ends. The V gene's germline CDR1 is MNHEY and CDR2 SVGAGI. This CDR3 has 13 residues. In DNA form, the CDR3 reads TGTGCCAGCAGTTACCAGCGGAACACTGAAGCTTTCTTT. Its translation: CASSYQRNTEAFF.

This clonotype turned up a few times. This rearrangement joins TRBV15 to TRBJ1-5; possible D gene TRBD1, 5 bases. The CDR3 spans 17 residues. The germline V gene has CDR1 LNHNV and CDR2 YYDKDF (reference sequence). The V and J ends lost 0 bases and 4 bases respectively, with 16 bases between them. In DNA, the CDR3 is TGTGCCACCAGCAGAGATCGGGGGGGGAGGCTTAATCAGCCCCAGCATTTT. Translation gives CATSRDRGGRLNQPQHF. The full variable domain, with the rest looked up from reference TRBV15 and TRBJ1-5, is DAMVIQNPRYQVTQFGKPVTLSCSQTLNHNVMYWYQQKSSQAPKLLFHYYDKDFNNEADTPDNFQSRRPNTSFCFLDIRSPGLGDTAMYLCATSRDRGGRLNQPQHFGDGTRLSIL.

This chain connects TRBV6-1 to TRBJ2-2; D may be TRBD1 (5 bases). Germline V gives CDR1 MNHNS, CDR2 SASEGT. There are 14 residues in the CDR3. V was clipped by 4 bases and J by 1 base, with 7 bases between them. This CDR3 is CASSGGWNTGELFF. The DNA of the CDR3 is TGTGCCAGCAGTGGGGGCTGGAACACCGGGGAGCTGTTTTTT.

The chain carries TRBV28 and TRBJ1-2; D uncertain. V was cut by 5 bases and J by 1 base, with 14 bases left in between. Per germline, CDR1 MDHEN and CDR2 SYDVKM. The CDR3 runs 15 residues. CDR3 coding DNA: TGTGCCAGCAGTAAACCCCCGGGAAATAACTATGGCTACACCTTC. Encoded protein: CASSKPPGNNYGYTF.

This clonotype showed up many times. The V gene is TRBV20-1, the J gene TRBJ2-2; D is uncertain. Germline lookup yields CDR1 DFQATT and CDR2 SNEGSKA (reference sequence). V lost 3 bases and J lost 0, with 11 bases in between. CDR3 length: 15 residues. CDR3 bases: TGCAGTGCTAGTGAGTCCTACGCGAACACCGGGGAGCTGTTTTTT. Translating gives CSASESYANTGELFF.

This clonotype was picked up many times. This chain uses TRBV5-1 with TRBJ1-2; TRBD1 is a possible D gene (6 bases). In germline, CDR1 is SGHRS, CDR2 YFSETQ. The CDR3 covers 15 residues. V lost 4 bases and J lost 4, with 17 bases in between. The CDR3 protein is CASSPEQGIFYGYTF. For the CDR3, the DNA is TGCGCCAGCAGCCCGGAACAGGGAATCTTCTATGGCTACACCTTC.

The chain employs TRBV7-2 and TRBJ2-7; D gene unclear. This CDR3 is 15 amino acids long. V was trimmed by 1 base and J by 0 bases, leaving 10 bases between them. Germline lookup yields CDR1 SGHTA and CDR2 FQGNSA. The DNA for the CDR3 is TGTGCCAGCAGCTTAGTGTTGGAGCGCTCCTACGAGCAGTACTTC. It encodes CASSLVLERSYEQYF.

This clonotype has a count of ten or more. The CDR3 coding sequence is TGTGCCAGCAGCTTCCGGGCCCCTAGCTACGAGCAGTACTTC. Its translation is CASSFRAPSYEQYF. This chain uses TRBV5-6 with TRBJ2-7, with unresolved D. The CDR3 contains 14 residues. V gave up 2 bases and J gave up 3 bases, with 12 bases separating them. Looked up from germline, CDR1 is SGHDT and CDR2 is YYEEEE. Supplemented by reference TRBV5-6 and TRBJ2-7, the full variable domain reads DAGVTQSPTHLIKTRGQQVTLRCSPKSGHDTVSWYQQALGQGPQFIFQYYEEEERQRGNFPDRFSGHQFPNYSSELNVNALLLGDSALYLCASSFRAPSYEQYFGPGTRLTVT.

This clonotype has only a few counts. The chain recombines TRBV19 with TRBJ1-5; D possibly corresponds to TRBD1 (5 bases). The CDR3 totals 14 residues. Germline CDR1 reads LNHDA; CDR2 reads SQIVND (reference sequence). The V and J ends lost 0 bases and 11 bases respectively, with 14 bases between them. The CDR3 coding sequence is TGTGCCAGTAGTATAGACGGGGGAGGTCAATCCCAGCATTTT. This codes for CASSIDGGGQSQHF.

This clonotype was found many times. The chain has TRBV7-9 and TRBJ2-5; TRBD1 aligns across 7 bases. This CDR3 has 15 amino acids. Germline-derived CDR1 and CDR2 are SEHNR and FQNEAQ (reference sequence). The junction had 10 bases not matched to a gene; V was cut back by 4 bases and J by 5 bases. CDR3 sequence reads: CASSSTRQGRETQYF. The DNA for the CDR3 is TGTGCCAGCAGCTCGACGAGACAGGGTAGGGAGACCCAGTACTTC.

This clonotype was seen more than once but under ten times. The chain joins TRBV12-3 or TRBV12-4 to TRBJ2-7, with TRBD2 identical over 10 bases. The CDR3 spans 15 residues. The trim removed 6 bases at V and 5 bases at J, leaving 10 bases unmatched. The CDR3 sequence: CASSPSGGARNEQYF. The CDR3 nucleotides read TGTGCCAGCAGCCCAAGCGGGGGGGCCAGGAACGAGCAGTACTTC.

This clonotype appeared many times. V is TRBV5-1 and J is TRBJ1-1; tentatively, D is TRBD1 (5 bases). Looked up from germline, CDR1 is SGHRS and CDR2 is YFSETQ. Trimming pared 3 bases from V and 1 base from J, leaving 10 bases between. The CDR3 loop spans 14 amino acids. CDR3 coding DNA: TGCGCCAGCAGCTACCAGACAGAGAACACTGAAGCTTTCTTT. Protein sequence: CASSYQTENTEAFF.

This clonotype appeared many times. This chain joins TRBV12-3 or TRBV12-4 and TRBJ1-2, with TRBD1 as a possible D gene (5 bases). The CDR3 spans 12 residues. V was cut by 6 bases and J by 8 bases, with 13 bases left in between. The CDR3: CASSLREGGYTF. The DNA of the CDR3 is TGTGCCAGCAGCCTCAGGGAGGGAGGCTACACCTTC.

This clonotype showed up just a few times. V usage is TRBV28 and J usage is TRBJ1-6; TRBD1 matches at 10 bases. The CDR3 totals 19 residues. V lost 5 bases to trimming and J lost 9 bases; unmatched junction nucleotides: 19. Per the germline V gene, CDR1 is MDHEN and CDR2 is SYDVKM. The CDR3: CASSILIIRDRGKSSPLHF. In nucleotides, the CDR3 is TGTGCCAGCAGTATCCTGATCATCCGGGACAGGGGAAAAAGTTCACCCCTCCACTTT. The full variable domain, in which reference TRBV28 and TRBJ1-6 provide the parts outside the CDR3, is DVKVTQSSRYLVKRTGEKVFLECVQDMDHENMFWYRQDPGLGLRLIYFSYDVKMKEKGDIPEGYSVSREKKERFSLILESASTNQTSMYLCASSILIIRDRGKSSPLHFGNGTRLTVT.

This clonotype has a handful of counts. This chain links TRBV3-1 with TRBJ2-5; unclear D gene. Trimming took 1 base from V and 1 from J, leaving 7 bases between them. Germline CDR1 LGHDT, CDR2 YNNKEL (reference sequence). The CDR3 has 14 residues. The CDR3 spells CASSQGAVQETQYF. The DNA of the CDR3 is TGTGCCAGCAGCCAAGGGGCGGTCCAAGAGACCCAGTACTTC.

The chain is built from TRBV11-2 and TRBJ2-7; 8 bases line up with TRBD2. The CDR3 is made up of 16 amino acids. The V and J ends lost 5 bases and 4 bases, in that order; junction bases with no gene match: 13. Per the germline V gene, CDR1 is SGHAT and CDR2 is FQNNGV. DNA of the CDR3: TGTGCCAGCAGCGACACCATTAGCGGGGCTTGGTACGAGCAGTACTTC. Protein sequence: CASSDTISGAWYEQYF.

The genes are TRBV27 and TRBJ2-5; TRBD2 agrees at 8 bases. Germline CDR1 and CDR2: MNHEY and SMNVEV (reference sequence). The CDR3 has 16 amino acids. Trimming took 2 bases from V and 4 from J; bases not matched to a gene: 9. The CDR3 sequence: CASSLKRPRGGETQYF. The CDR3 DNA follows: TGTGCCAGCAGTTTAAAAAGGCCCCGGGGGGGAGAGACCCAGTACTTC.

Worth noting for this clonotype: A read error is possible here, since a much larger clone lies one base away. The V call is TRBV9, the J call TRBJ2-7; tentative D call: TRBD1 (6 bases). Trimming cost V 4 bases and J 5 bases, with 16 bases left between them. Germline V gene lookup returns CDR1 SGDLS and CDR2 YYNGEE. The CDR3 totals 14 residues. CDR3 residues: CASSPAGSGDEQYF. CDR3 in DNA: TGTGCCAGCAGCCCGGCCGGGTCAGGGGACGAGCAGTACTTC.

The chain couples TRBV18 to TRBJ2-7, with TRBD1 matching over 9 bases. Per germline, CDR1 KGHSH and CDR2 LQKENI. The V segment lost 4 bases and the J segment 3 bases; nucleotides outside the gene matches: 4. The CDR3 length is 14 residues. The CDR3 sequence is CASSRDRADYEQYF. The CDR3 nucleotides read TGTGCCAGCTCACGGGACAGGGCCGACTACGAGCAGTACTTC.

The V call is TRBV4-1, the J call TRBJ1-1; D unclear. The V end lost 1 base, the J end lost 1 base, and 10 bases lay between the germline ends. Germline V gene data show CDR1 as MGHRA and CDR2 as YSYEKL. This CDR3 region has 15 residues. The chain's CDR3 is CASSQGSHPNTEAFF. CDR3 DNA: TGCGCCAGCAGCCAAGGGAGTCACCCGAACACTGAAGCTTTCTTT.

In its sample, this clonotype was seen many times. The chain recombines TRBV5-1 with TRBJ2-5, with 8 nucleotides matching TRBD1. Germline-derived CDR1 and CDR2 are SGHRS and YFSETQ. After removal of 2 bases from V and 5 bases from J, the junction contained 5 bases not matched to a gene. The CDR3 is made up of 14 amino acids. The CDR3 DNA is TGCGCCAGCAGCTTTGACAGGGGTGGGGAGACCCAGTACTTC. Translated, it gives CASSFDRGGETQYF.

In its sample, this clonotype was seen many times. This sequence joins TRBV2 and TRBJ2-7; D gene ambiguous. Germline CDR1 is SNHLY and CDR2 is FYNNEI. Trimming cost V 7 bases and J 3 bases, with 13 bases left between them. The CDR3 sequence is 13 residues long. This CDR3 is CASNLKLGYEQYF. CDR3 nucleotide sequence: TGTGCCAGCAACTTGAAGTTAGGCTACGAGCAGTACTTC.

This clonotype was found many times. This chain connects TRBV6-5 to TRBJ2-7; D possibly matches TRBD1 or TRBD2 (5 bases each). Germline V gene lookup returns CDR1 MNHEY and CDR2 SVGAGI. The CDR3 is made up of 12 amino acids. V shed 6 bases and J shed 2 bases, with 8 bases lying between them. This CDR3 reads CASRLGAYEQYF. The CDR3 DNA follows: TGTGCCAGCAGGTTGGGGGCCTACGAGCAGTACTTC.

There are a few counts of this clonotype. As the CDR3 is not closed by the conserved phenylalanine or tryptophan, this likely results from a read error. The DNA is left out, because the CDR3 cannot be placed on it with certainty; the CDR3 is given as TCRdb lists it. The V and J genes are TRBV2 and TRBJ2-7; the listed D gene, TRBD2, was not tested against the DNA. The CDR3 comprises 13 residues, both ends counted. Germline V CDR1 and CDR2: SNHLY, FYNNEI. The CDR3: CASSEALGQARLI.

There are a few counts of this clonotype. V is TRBV9 and J is TRBJ1-6, with 10 bases identical to TRBD1. After removal of 7 bases from V and 10 bases from J, the junction contained 8 bases not matched to a gene. The germline V gene encodes CDR1 SGDLS and CDR2 YYNGEE. The CDR3 spans 14 residues. The CDR3 DNA is TGTGCCAGCTCGCCGGGACAGGGGTTCTCACCCCTCCACTTT. This sequence encodes CASSPGQGFSPLHF.

At least ten counts were recorded for this clonotype. This chain connects TRBV19 to TRBJ1-2, with TRBD1 identical over 7 bases. Germline V CDR1 and CDR2: LNHDA, SQIVND (reference sequence). J was trimmed by 0 bases and V by 7 bases; bases with no gene match: 5. The CDR3 runs 14 residues. The CDR3 protein is CASTPDRANYGYTF. CDR3 DNA sequence: TGTGCCAGTACGCCCGACAGGGCTAACTATGGCTACACCTTC. Based on the CDR3 plus reference TRBV19 and TRBJ1-2, the full variable domain is DGGITQSPKYLFRKEGQNVTLSCEQNLNHDAMYWYRQDPGQGLRLIYYSQIVNDFQKGDIAEGYSVSREKKESFPLTVTSAQKNPTAFYLCASTPDRANYGYTFGSGTRLTVV.

The chain has TRBV20-1 and TRBJ1-1; D unresolved. The CDR3 runs to 14 residues. Germline V gene sequence: CDR1 DFQATT, CDR2 SNEGSKA (reference sequence). The V end lost 0 bases, the J end lost 8 bases, and 16 bases lay between the germline ends. CDR3 coding DNA: TGCAGTGCTAGAGATCAATATCCGGACGGAGAAGCTTTCTTT. It codes for CSARDQYPDGEAFF.